This is a list of T cell receptor beta chains from one sample in a study of neurological immune-mediated disorders. Each CDR3 protein gets one entry after TCRdb re-called the 5' RACE reads with MiXCR. The sample consists of 40,000 to 50,000 distinct CDR3 sequences, 2% to 2.5% of them appearing once. The sample consisted of PBMCs. Every receptor here comes from a man younger than 45 with multiple sclerosis. CDR3s include the opening cysteine and the closing phenylalanine or tryptophan. The D gene is left open where the match is weak. The size field reads once, few or many counts, or a class when the clone is expanded.

D gene	V gene	J gene	clone size	CDR3 protein	CDR3 DNA
.	TRBV2	TRBJ1-3	medium-sized	CASRDDISGNTIYF	TGTGCCAGCAGGGATGACATATCTGGAAACACCATATATTTT
.	TRBV4-3	TRBJ2-4	many	CASSLHYDAKNIQYF	TGCGCCAGCAGCCTACATTACGACGCCAAAAACATTCAGTACTTC
.	TRBV7-9	TRBJ1-4	many	CASSLVPQLFNEKLFF	TGTGCCAGCAGCTTAGTTCCCCAGTTGTTTAATGAAAAACTGTTTTTT
TRBD1	TRBV5-1	TRBJ2-1	many	CASSLIVRGLYNEQFF	TGCGCCAGCAGCTTGATTGTCAGGGGGCTTTACAATGAGCAGTTCTTC
.	TRBV3-1	TRBJ2-7	many	CASSQGGGNEQYF	TGTGCCAGCAGCCAAGGTGGGGGGAACGAGCAGTACTTC
TRBD1	TRBV27	TRBJ1-2	many	CASSQTGAGGYTF	TGTGCCAGCAGTCAGACAGGGGCGGGGGGCTACACCTTC
.	TRBV9	TRBJ1-1	many	CASSVATGTWNTEAFF	TGTGCCAGCAGCGTAGCGACCGGGACATGGAACACTGAAGCTTTCTTT
.	TRBV7-9	TRBJ2-1	many	CASSLGTGSYNEQFF	TGTGCCAGCAGCTTGGGCACGGGATCCTACAATGAGCAGTTCTTC
TRBD1	TRBV20-1	TRBJ2-3	many	CSATGGLTDTQYF	TGCAGTGCCACAGGGGGGTTGACAGATACGCAGTATTTT
.	TRBV29-1	TRBJ2-7	many	CSVESGRSNSYEQYF	TGCAGCGTTGAATCCGGACGCAGTAACTCCTACGAGCAGTACTTC
TRBD2	TRBV7-2	TRBJ2-1	many	CASSLSSGSRGEQFF	TGTGCCAGCAGCTTATCTAGCGGGAGCAGGGGTGAGCAGTTCTTC